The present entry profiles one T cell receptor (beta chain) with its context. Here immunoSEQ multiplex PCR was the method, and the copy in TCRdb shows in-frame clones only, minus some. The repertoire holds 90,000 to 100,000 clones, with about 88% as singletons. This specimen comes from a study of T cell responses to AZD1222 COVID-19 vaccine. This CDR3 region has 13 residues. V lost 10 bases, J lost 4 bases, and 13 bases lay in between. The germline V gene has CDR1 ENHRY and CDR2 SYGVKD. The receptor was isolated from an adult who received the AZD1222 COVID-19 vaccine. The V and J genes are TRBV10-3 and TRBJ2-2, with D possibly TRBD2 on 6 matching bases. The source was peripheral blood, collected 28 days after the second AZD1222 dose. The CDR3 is CATGEVVTGELFF. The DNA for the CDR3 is TGTGCCACCGGGGAGGTGGTCACCGGGGAGCTGTTTTTT.